This TCR beta chain was sequenced during a study of blood T cell repertoires in COVID-19. Authors' analysis steps: The assay estimated nucleated cells by amplifying reference gene primers. The method was immunoSEQ multiplex PCR; TCRdb's version includes in-frame clones alone and lacks a portion of them. Clonal size and the V and J genes are those of that table, whereas D and trimming came from the DNA. The sample consists of some 150,000 clones, less than 85% of them appearing once. Categorization into cohorts depended on clinical history that participants reported. Two consecutive negative NP/OP PCR tests, clearance, or resolved symptoms defined Cohort 3 recovery. The V and J ends lost 3 bases and 3 bases, in that order; junction bases with no gene match: 11. The CDR3 runs 17 residues. CDR1 and CDR2 (germline): LGHDT, YNNKEL (reference sequence).

Input material: PBMCs or T cells enriched from blood (not recorded which). The TCR originated in a woman in her forties or fifties who had recovered from COVID-19. V usage is TRBV3-1 (or the pseudogene TRBV3-2) and J usage is TRBJ2-5; 9 bases are shared with TRBD1. CDR3 nucleotides: TGTGCCAGCAGCCATTCAGCCGGGACAGGGTTTAAAGAGACCCAGTACTTC. It specifies CASSHSAGTGFKETQYF.